The present entry profiles one T cell receptor (beta chain) with its context. The sample comes from a study of technical replicates of blood from a few donors. This CDR3 has 16 amino acids. CDR1 and CDR2 from the germline V gene are KGHSH and LQKENI. V lost 3 bases, J lost 2 bases, and 8 bases stayed unmatched. Method: immunoSEQ multiplex PCR; TCRdb's copy keeps in-frame clones and lacks some. The repertoire consists of roughly 80,000 clones, with approximately 89% occurring once and the leading ten covering roughly 0.38%. The source material was T cells isolated from PBMCs. The genes are TRBV18 and TRBJ2-3, with 7 bases fitting TRBD2. This receptor was identified in a human donor in good health. CDR3 in DNA: TGTGCCAGCTCACCTCAAATGAGCGGGAACACAGATACGCAGTATTTT. Protein: CASSPQMSGNTDTQYF.